The next 20 T cell receptor beta chains were all read from a single sample in a study of blood T cell repertoires in COVID-19. This table comes from immunoSEQ multiplex PCR, and its TCRdb copy is limited to in-frame clones, with some not included. The sample has over 600,000 clones, 90% seen once; the top ten hold roughly 0.26%. Sequences were obtained from peripheral blood. These receptors came from a woman younger than 30 with acute or convalescent COVID-19.

The genes are TRBV6-5 and TRBJ2-7; 8 nucleotides agree with TRBD1. The V gene's germline CDR1 is MNHEY and CDR2 SVGAGI. The CDR3 sequence is 14 residues long. V dropped 4 bases and J dropped 3; count of bases not matched to a gene: 5. DNA for the CDR3: TGTGCCAGCAGTTTAACAGGGGGAGGCTACGAGCAGTACTTC. Translating it yields CASSLTGGGYEQYF.

For this clone: The DNA is left out, because the CDR3 cannot be placed on it with certainty; the CDR3 is given as TCRdb lists it. The chain employs TRBV5-1 and TRBJ2-3; the DNA was not used to check the table's D call, TRBD2. Inclusive of both ends, the CDR3 amounts to 15 amino acids. The germline V gene encodes CDR1 SGHRS and CDR2 YFSETQ. The CDR3 reads CASRTGLSVPDTQYF.

The V gene is TRBV29-1, the J gene TRBJ1-2; D unclear. V was clipped by 6 bases and J by 0 bases, with 8 bases between them. Germline V gene sequence: CDR1 SQVTM, CDR2 ANQGSEA. The CDR3 contains 12 residues. The CDR3 bases are TGCAGCGTCGCGATGGCTAACTATGGCTACACCTTC. Encoded protein: CSVAMANYGYTF. The whole variable domain, filled in from reference TRBV29-1 and TRBJ1-2, reads SAVISQKPSRDICQRGTSLTIQCQVDSQVTMMFWYRQQPGQSLTLIATANQGSEATYESGFVIDKFPISRPNLTFSTLTVSNMSPEDSSIYLCSVAMANYGYTFGSGTRLTVV.

This clone was observed once. The chain links TRBV6-5 to TRBJ1-1; maybe TRBD1 (5 bases). The germline V and J ends were trimmed by 6 bases and 3 bases, with 14 bases remaining between them. CDR3 length: 14 residues. Germline CDR1 reads MNHEY; CDR2 reads SVGAGI. CDR3 sequence (DNA): TGTGCCAGCAGCTCTCAAAGGGGTCACACTGAAGCTTTCTTT. Its translation is CASSSQRGHTEAFF.

The chain couples TRBV18 to TRBJ2-1; weak D call: TRBD2 (6 bases). This CDR3 has 12 amino acids. Germline-derived CDR1 and CDR2 are KGHSH and LQKENI. V lost 3 bases to trimming and J lost 6 bases, with 6 bases between them. Here the CDR3 reads CASSPGGNEQFF. The CDR3 bases are TGTGCCAGCTCACCGGGGGGCAATGAGCAGTTCTTC.

This clone was detected only a few times. The chain carries TRBV7-2 and TRBJ1-1; no reliable D call. This CDR3 comprises 15 residues. Trimming stripped 0 bases from V and 4 bases from J, with 12 bases between. CDR1 is SGHTA, CDR2 FQGNSA, per germline. The CDR3 DNA follows: TGTGCCAGCAGCTTAGCGCGGAGCGTGGGCACTGAAGCTTTCTTT. Protein product: CASSLARSVGTEAFF.

The CDR3 DNA follows: TGCGCCAGCAGCCAAGATTGGGTCGGGGGTCGAGTCGGTGAAAAACTGTTTTTT. It translates to CASSQDWVGGRVGEKLFF. The chain is built from TRBV4-3 and TRBJ1-4, with D possibly TRBD1 on 5 matching bases. With 0 bases removed from V and 7 bases from J, the gap between germline ends came to 21 bases. The CDR3 is 18 residues long. Germline loops: CDR1 LGHNA, CDR2 YSLEER.

The chain employs TRBV6-5 and TRBJ1-3; tentative D call: TRBD1 (5 bases). This CDR3 is 15 amino acids long. The V gene lost 6 bases and the J gene lost 0 bases, with 12 bases spanning the gap. Germline-derived CDR1 and CDR2 are MNHEY and SVGAGI. The CDR3 spells CASRETVFSGNTIYF. The CDR3 DNA is TGTGCCAGCAGGGAGACAGTATTCTCTGGAAACACCATATATTTT.

The CDR3 nucleotides read TGTGCCTGGAGTCAGGGCTCCTATAATTCACCCCTCCACTTT. Its translation is CAWSQGSYNSPLHF. The V gene is TRBV30, the J gene TRBJ1-6; the D gene is possibly TRBD1 (5 bases). CDR1 and CDR2 from the germline V gene are GTSNPN and SVGIG (reference sequence). V was cut by 2 bases and J by 0 bases, with 5 bases left in between. The CDR3 is made up of 14 amino acids.

The chain combines TRBV3-1 (or the pseudogene TRBV3-2) with TRBJ2-1; 7 bases match TRBD2. CDR1 is LGHDT, CDR2 YNNKEL, per germline (reference sequence). The CDR3 runs to 15 residues. The V gene end was trimmed by 0 bases and the J gene end by 7 bases; junction bases not matched to a gene: 6. CDR3 residues: CASSQDGRGKNEQFF. The CDR3 DNA reads TGTGCCAGCAGCCAAGATGGGCGGGGGAAAAATGAGCAGTTCTTC.

This clone was detected a few times. This rearrangement joins TRBV2 to TRBJ1-1; D is unresolved. CDR1 and CDR2 from the germline V gene are SNHLY and FYNNEI. This CDR3 contains 11 residues. Trimming removed 4 bases from V and 6 bases from J, with 6 bases in between. The CDR3 bases are TGTGCCAGCAGTGGAGAGGCTGAAGCTTTCTTT. Translating gives CASSGEAEAFF. Looking up the rest from reference TRBV2 and TRBJ1-1 gives the full variable domain: EPEVTQTPSHQVTQMGQEVILRCVPISNHLYFYWYRQILGQKVEFLVSFYNNEISEKSEIFDDQFSVERPDGSNFTLKIRSTKLEDSAMYFCASSGEAEAFFGQGTRLTVV.

V usage is TRBV28 and J usage is TRBJ1-5; D perhaps matches TRBD1 (5 bases). CDR1 is MDHEN, CDR2 SYDVKM, per germline. This CDR3 contains 15 residues. The V end was cut by 7 bases, the J end by 0 bases, with 13 bases between. CDR3 in DNA: TGTGCCAGCATCCCTGGAGGGGATAGCAATCAGCCCCAGCATTTT. Translated: CASIPGGDSNQPQHF. Together with reference TRBV28 and TRBJ1-5, the CDR3 gives the full variable domain: DVKVTQSSRYLVKRTGEKVFLECVQDMDHENMFWYRQDPGLGLRLIYFSYDVKMKEKGDIPEGYSVSREKKERFSLILESASTNQTSMYLCASIPGGDSNQPQHFGDGTRLSIL.

V and J are TRBV11-2 and TRBJ1-2, with 9 positions matching TRBD1. Germline V CDR1 and CDR2: SGHAT, FQNNGV. The CDR3 is 16 residues long. V gave up 2 bases and J gave up 4 bases; unmatched junction bases: 8. CDR3: CASSLIQTGGGYGYTF. In nucleotides, the CDR3 is TGTGCCAGCAGCTTAATACAGACAGGGGGTGGCTATGGCTACACCTTC.

The chain joins TRBV10-3 to TRBJ1-2; TRBD1 agrees at 8 bases. The CDR3 sequence is 13 residues long. The germline gives CDR1 ENHRY, CDR2 SYGVKD. Unmatched junction bases numbered 13, after V lost 11 bases and J lost 8 bases. The CDR3 sequence is CAAVGSGGLGYTF. For the CDR3, the DNA is TGTGCCGCCGTCGGGTCAGGGGGCCTGGGCTACACCTTC.

V gene TRBV6-5 combines with J gene TRBJ1-2; perhaps TRBD1 as D (5 bases). This CDR3 has 16 amino acids. The germline V and J ends were trimmed by 4 bases and 0 bases, with 15 bases remaining between them. CDR1 MNHEY and CDR2 SVGAGI come from the germline V gene. The DNA of the CDR3 is TGTGCCAGCAGTTTAATTCAGGGCCTGACTAACTATGGCTACACCTTC. This sequence encodes CASSLIQGLTNYGYTF.

The rearrangement links TRBV7-9 to TRBJ2-2; TRBD1 matches 10 bases. The CDR3 is made up of 16 amino acids. CDR1 and CDR2 (germline): SEHNR, FQNEAQ (reference sequence). V lost 5 bases, J lost 5 bases, and 8 bases stayed unmatched. The CDR3, as DNA: TGTGCCAGCAGCGGAGGACAGGGGGTGGGAACCGGGGAGCTGTTTTTT. It specifies CASSGGQGVGTGELFF.

The genes are TRBV7-9 and TRBJ1-3; possibly TRBD1 for D (5 bases). The CDR3 runs to 15 residues. V lost 2 bases and J lost 3, with 11 bases in between. Per the germline V gene, CDR1 is SEHNR and CDR2 is FQNEAQ (reference sequence). The CDR3, as DNA: TGTGCCAGCAGCTTATTCTCAGGGATTGGAAACACCATATATTTT. Amino acid sequence: CASSLFSGIGNTIYF.

The chain uses TRBV6-1 and TRBJ1-2; D gene unclear. Trimming stripped 1 base from V and 2 bases from J, with 8 bases between. Germline V gene lookup returns CDR1 MNHNS and CDR2 SASEGT. The CDR3 totals 14 residues. For the CDR3, the DNA is TGTGCCAGCAGTGAAGTTTCCAGAAACTATGGCTACACCTTC. Its protein is CASSEVSRNYGYTF.

This chain connects TRBV29-1 to TRBJ2-7; D might be TRBD1 (6 bases). V dropped 2 bases and J dropped 3 bases, with 11 bases sitting between them. There are 13 residues in the CDR3. The germline CDR1 and CDR2 sequences are SQVTM and ANQGSEA. Here the CDR3 DNA reads TGCAGCGTTGAAAAGGACAGAGACTACGAGCAGTACTTC. It codes for CSVEKDRDYEQYF.

The chain joins TRBV30 to TRBJ1-1, with 7 bases lining up with TRBD1. In germline, CDR1 is GTSNPN, CDR2 SVGIG (reference sequence). V lost 5 bases and J lost 1; bases outside the gene matches: 10. The CDR3 spans 15 residues. The CDR3 is CAWGSDRAGNTEAFF. CDR3 nucleotide sequence: TGTGCCTGGGGGTCTGACAGGGCGGGGAACACTGAAGCTTTCTTT.